This entry features one T cell receptor (beta chain) sequence. Only in-frame clones appear in the TCRdb table, and some are missing; sequencing was by immunoSEQ multiplex PCR. The table lists some 350,000 clones, roughly 86% of them singletons. Trimming shortened V by 1 base and J by 4 bases, and 14 bases separated the two germline ends. Germline values: CDR1 LNHDA, CDR2 SQIVND (reference sequence). The CDR3 loop spans 16 amino acids. This sample is part of a study of blood T cell repertoires in COVID-19. The receptor was derived from a woman aged 25-40 years who had recovered from COVID-19. The rearrangement links TRBV19 to TRBJ2-1; TRBD2 might be the D (7 bases). The specimen was PBMCs or T cells enriched from blood (not recorded which). The CDR3 DNA follows: TGTGCCAGTAGTATAGGAGGCGGGGGCCGTTACAATGAGCAGTTCTTC. Amino acid sequence: CASSIGGGGRYNEQFF.